This entry concerns a single T cell receptor beta chain. The antigen is not known. The CDR3 is 17 residues long. Germline V gives CDR1 LGHNA, CDR2 YNFKEQ. Trimming at V came to 0 bases and at J to 7 bases, leaving 9 bases not matched to a gene. The sample comes from a study of cytomegalovirus exposure and HLA in healthy donors. Study-wide background: Unique TCRs from HLA-typed donors, about 78 million of them, were held in an early data release. Ancestry clustering placed 81% of 350 to 500 genotyped donors in the Caucasian-associated cluster. Broader study findings: HLA alleles were associated with fewer than 20,000 TCR beta sequences in a later analysis at 0.05 false discovery rate. Accounts indicate the classifier identified cytomegalovirus status with strong specificity and sensitivity.

A multiplex PCR was run with 60 Vbeta primers and 13 Jbeta primers. Sequencing was performed with immunoSEQ multiplex PCR; in TCRdb, only in-frame clones are kept and a portion is missing. This table has around 160,000 clones, roughly 74% appearing once. The specimen sequenced was PBMCs. This chain uses TRBV4-2 with TRBJ2-2; 9 nucleotides agree with TRBD2. This receptor was obtained from a woman aged 35 to 49 in good health and CMV-seropositive. DNA of the CDR3: TGTGCCAGCAGCCAAGAGGATAGCGGGAGTGTGGGCGGGGAGCTGTTTTTT. Translated: CASSQEDSGSVGGELFF.